This T cell receptor (beta chain) was recorded in a study of T-cell reconstitution after alpha-beta-depleted transplantation in children. Whole-study findings and limits: Expanded clones from the graft, numbering several hundred, reportedly supplied alpha-beta T cells about two months after transplant. Some patients' high day-60 TCRbeta diversity was traced to surviving recipient T cells and thymic progenitors. When one year had passed after transplant, most T-cell counts and diversity came from newly produced T cells.

Trimming stripped 4 bases from V and 5 bases from J, with 14 bases between. The CDR3 is 14 amino acids. Germline lookup yields CDR1 SEHNR and CDR2 FQNEAQ (reference sequence). This clonotype was recorded a few times. Its specificity is not known. The TCRbeta library incorporated unique molecular identifiers. TCRdb re-called the PCR reads with MiXCR, one entry per CDR3 protein. Of almost 600,000 distinct CDR3 sequences in the sample, 25% to 30% were seen once. Material: PBMCs, obtained before TCRalphabeta/CD19-depleted stem cell transplant. The TCR originated in a boy younger than two with Wiskott-Aldrich syndrome, due to receive a stem cell transplant. The genes are TRBV7-9 and TRBJ2-5; TRBD1 or TRBD2 may be the D gene (5 bases each). DNA for the CDR3: TGTGCCAGCAGCTCGAAGGGACCGTCGGAGACCCAGTACTTC. This gives the protein CASSSKGPSETQYF. Supplemented by reference TRBV7-9 and TRBJ2-5, the full variable domain reads DTGVSQNPRHKITKRGQNVTFRCDPISEHNRLYWYRQTLGQGPEFLTYFQNEAQLEKSRLLSDRFSAERPKGSFSTLEIQRTEQGDSAMYLCASSSKGPSETQYFGPGTRLLVL.